This is a list of T cell receptor beta chains from one sample in a study of T-cell reconstitution after alpha-beta-depleted transplantation in children. TCRdb reprocessed the PCR reads with MiXCR, giving one entry per CDR3 protein. The sample shows around 490,000 distinct CDR3 sequences, approximately 10% of them seen only once. The input for sequencing was PBMCs, mostly from graft donor cells, taken 180 days after TCRalphabeta/CD19-depleted stem cell transplant. These receptors all stem from a female patient aged 2 to 10 who had a stem cell transplant for aplastic anemia, so the T cells may come from the graft donor. Both conserved end residues are part of each CDR3. The order of the fields is CDR3 protein, CDR3 DNA, D gene, J gene, V gene, clone size. The D gene is left open where the match is weak. Clone size, where shown, is once, few, many, or a class for clones that have expanded.

CDR3: CASSATSGRAGANVLTF
DNA: TGTGCCAGCAGCGCGACTAGCGGGAGGGCTGGGGCCAACGTCCTGACTTTC
D: TRBD2
J: TRBJ2-6
V: TRBV9
size: few

CDR3: CATSGPSGRATDTQYF
DNA: TGTGCCACCAGTGGGCCTAGCGGGAGGGCCACAGATACGCAGTATTTT
D: TRBD2
J: TRBJ2-3
V: TRBV24-1
size: few

CDR3: CASSSSPGSKETQYF
DNA: TGCGCCAGCAGCTCGTCCCCGGGTTCTAAAGAGACCCAGTACTTC
D: -
J: TRBJ2-5
V: TRBV5-1
size: -

CDR3: CASSLGWRLRQETQYF
DNA: TGTGCCAGCAGCTTGGGTTGGAGGCTCCGCCAAGAGACCCAGTACTTC
D: -
J: TRBJ2-5
V: TRBV7-2
size: -

CDR3: CASSTGQAGNEKLFF
DNA: TGCGCCAGCAGCACGGGACAGGCCGGGAATGAAAAACTGTTTTTT
D: TRBD1
J: TRBJ1-4
V: TRBV5-1
size: many

CDR3: CASSELEGRNTDTQYF
DNA: TGTGCCAGCAGTGAATTGGAGGGTCGAAACACAGATACGCAGTATTTT
D: -
J: TRBJ2-3
V: TRBV2
size: -

CDR3: CASSERGTEAFF
DNA: TGTGCCAGCAGTGAGCGGGGCACTGAAGCTTTCTTT
D: -
J: TRBJ1-1
V: TRBV6-5
size: many

CDR3: CSARNFIGTVEAFF
DNA: TGCAGTGCTAGGAATTTTATCGGGACAGTTGAAGCTTTCTTT
D: TRBD1
J: TRBJ1-1
V: TRBV20-1
size: many

CDR3: CASRSEVVAGGTDTQYF
DNA: TGTGCCAGCAGATCTGAAGTGGTAGCGGGAGGGACAGATACGCAGTATTTT
D: TRBD2
J: TRBJ2-3
V: TRBV27
size: few

CDR3: CASSYRPTGELFF
DNA: TGTGCCAGCAGTTACAGGCCCACCGGGGAGCTGTTTTTT
D: -
J: TRBJ2-2
V: TRBV6-5
size: -

CDR3: CASSLSANGNTIYF
DNA: TGTGCCAGCAGTCTATCGGCGAATGGAAACACCATATATTTT
D: -
J: TRBJ1-3
V: TRBV7-9
size: few

CDR3: CSGVADPNQETQYF
DNA: TGCAGTGGAGTAGCGGACCCGAACCAAGAGACCCAGTACTTC
D: -
J: TRBJ2-5
V: TRBV20-1
size: few

CDR3: CASRRAFHTEAFF
DNA: TGTGCCAGCAGAAGGGCCTTTCACACTGAAGCTTTCTTT
D: -
J: TRBJ1-1
V: TRBV6-5
size: few

CDR3: CASSLARRNYGYTF
DNA: TGTGCCAGCAGCTTAGCCCGCAGGAACTATGGCTACACCTTC
D: -
J: TRBJ1-2
V: TRBV7-2
size: many

CDR3: CASSQRAGANVLTF
DNA: TGTGCCAGCAGTCAGCGCGCTGGGGCCAACGTCCTGACTTTC
D: -
J: TRBJ2-6
V: TRBV28
size: -

CDR3: CASSKRQGGTEAFF
DNA: TGTGCCAGCAGCAAGCGACAGGGGGGCACTGAAGCTTTCTTT
D: TRBD1
J: TRBJ1-1
V: TRBV7-9
size: many

CDR3: CASRPDRLGGYTF
DNA: TGTGCCAGCAGACCGGACAGGCTGGGCGGCTACACCTTC
D: TRBD1
J: TRBJ1-2
V: TRBV6-2/TRBV6-3
size: -

CDR3: CASSLVTGANTGELFF
DNA: TGTGCCAGCAGCTTAGTTACGGGAGCGAACACCGGGGAGCTGTTTTTT
D: -
J: TRBJ2-2
V: TRBV7-9
size: few

CDR3: CASSLLRLEASYNEQFF
DNA: TGTGCCAGCAGCTTGTTACGTCTGGAGGCCTCCTACAATGAGCAGTTCTTC
D: -
J: TRBJ2-1
V: TRBV5-6
size: few

CDR3: CAIRDPRDSYNEQFF
DNA: TGTGCCATACGGGACCCCCGGGACTCCTACAATGAGCAGTTCTTC
D: -
J: TRBJ2-1
V: TRBV10-3
size: -

CDR3: CASSLRRQGDEQYF
DNA: TGTGCCAGCAGCTTACGGAGACAGGGCGACGAGCAGTACTTC
D: TRBD1
J: TRBJ2-7
V: TRBV7-9
size: few

CDR3: CASGPGTGFLAGFQETQYF
DNA: TGTGCCAGCGGCCCCGGGACCGGGTTTCTAGCGGGATTTCAAGAGACCCAGTACTTC
D: TRBD2
J: TRBJ2-5
V: TRBV25-1
size: once

CDR3: CASRGLARGLQKTGELFF
DNA: TGTGCCAGCAGGGGTCTGGCCAGGGGGCTTCAAAAAACCGGGGAGCTGTTTTTT
D: TRBD1
J: TRBJ2-2
V: TRBV2
size: few

CDR3: CASSPGTSGRRYETQYF
DNA: TGCGCCAGCAGCCCGGGGACTAGCGGGAGGCGATACGAGACCCAGTACTTC
D: TRBD2
J: TRBJ2-5
V: TRBV5-1
size: few

CDR3: CASSYREGETQYF
DNA: TGTGCCAGCAGTTACAGGGAGGGAGAGACCCAGTACTTC
D: TRBD2
J: TRBJ2-5
V: TRBV6-6
size: few

CDR3: CSARAWTSGSGGTGELFF
DNA: TGCAGTGCTAGAGCTTGGACTAGCGGGAGTGGAGGAACCGGGGAGCTGTTTTTT
D: TRBD2
J: TRBJ2-2
V: TRBV20-1
size: -

CDR3: CASSVGLDRIQETQYF
DNA: TGTGCCAGCAGCGTGGGACTGGACAGGATCCAAGAGACCCAGTACTTC
D: -
J: TRBJ2-5
V: TRBV9
size: few

CDR3: CASSEKGRSTDTQYF
DNA: TGTGCCAGCAGTGAGAAGGGGCGAAGCACAGATACGCAGTATTTT
D: -
J: TRBJ2-3
V: TRBV2
size: few

CDR3: CASGRAKSLASGNTIYF
DNA: TGTGCCAGCGGAAGGGCCAAAAGTCTCGCCTCTGGAAACACCATATATTTT
D: -
J: TRBJ1-3
V: TRBV11-3
size: few

CDR3: CASSFPASGRMGTGELFF
DNA: TGTGCCAGCAGTTTTCCGGCTAGCGGGAGAATGGGGACCGGGGAGCTGTTTTTT
D: TRBD2
J: TRBJ2-2
V: TRBV12-3/TRBV12-4
size: many

CDR3: CASSLAAGDLYNEQFF
DNA: TGTGCCAGCAGCTTAGCGGCGGGAGACCTCTACAATGAGCAGTTCTTC
D: TRBD2
J: TRBJ2-1
V: TRBV7-9
size: -

CDR3: CASSQDSVMAGYTF
DNA: TGCGCCAGCAGCCAAGATTCAGTCATGGCGGGCTACACCTTC
D: -
J: TRBJ1-2
V: TRBV4-3
size: few

CDR3: CASGSSQGVLNTGELFF
DNA: TGTGCTAGTGGTTCTTCCCAGGGGGTTCTGAACACCGGGGAGCTGTTTTTT
D: TRBD1
J: TRBJ2-2
V: TRBV12-5
size: -

CDR3: CASSLWTSGSLEQFF
DNA: TGTGCCAGCAGTTTATGGACTAGCGGGAGTCTTGAGCAGTTCTTC
D: TRBD2
J: TRBJ2-1
V: TRBV27
size: many

CDR3: CASSSAPYEQYF
DNA: TGTGCCAGTAGTAGCGCCCCCTACGAGCAGTACTTC
D: -
J: TRBJ2-7
V: TRBV19
size: -

CDR3: CSVGPRYEQYF
DNA: TGCAGCGTAGGACCGCGCTACGAGCAGTACTTC
D: -
J: TRBJ2-7
V: TRBV29-1
size: -

CDR3: CAWGASFSYNEQFF
DNA: TGTGCCTGGGGGGCTTCTTTCTCCTACAATGAGCAGTTCTTC
D: -
J: TRBJ2-1
V: TRBV30
size: -

CDR3: CASGLWDSQEQYF
DNA: TGTGCTAGTGGTTTGTGGGACAGTCAGGAGCAGTACTTC
D: TRBD1
J: TRBJ2-7
V: TRBV12-5
size: many

CDR3: CASSQAASDLHEFNQPQHF
DNA: TGCGCCAGCAGCCAAGCAGCAAGCGACTTACATGAGTTTAATCAGCCCCAGCATTTT
D: -
J: TRBJ1-5
V: TRBV4-1
size: -

CDR3: CASSQGATTTDTQYF
DNA: TGCGCCAGCAGCCAAGGAGCGACCACCACAGATACGCAGTATTTT
D: -
J: TRBJ2-3
V: TRBV4-3
size: -

CDR3: CASRSREGLRGYTF
DNA: TGTGCCAGTAGGTCCAGGGAAGGGTTAAGGGGCTACACCTTC
D: -
J: TRBJ1-2
V: TRBV19
size: -

CDR3: CSVDDWTGGDTGELFF
DNA: TGCAGCGTTGACGACTGGACAGGGGGAGACACCGGGGAGCTGTTTTTT
D: TRBD1
J: TRBJ2-2
V: TRBV29-1
size: few

CDR3: CASSFQVHEQYF
DNA: TGTGCCAGCAGTTTTCAGGTTCACGAGCAGTACTTC
D: -
J: TRBJ2-7
V: TRBV7-2
size: few

CDR3: CSAPTGIETQYF
DNA: TGCAGTGCCCCGACAGGGATCGAGACCCAGTACTTC
D: TRBD1
J: TRBJ2-5
V: TRBV20-1
size: few

CDR3: CASSESRYGGRVDSPLHF
DNA: TGTGCCAGCAGTGAATCCCGGTATGGGGGGCGCGTTGATTCACCCCTCCACTTT
D: -
J: TRBJ1-6
V: TRBV25-1
size: few

CDR3: CASSLAASGNEQYF
DNA: TGTGCCAGCAGCTTAGCGGCTAGCGGGAACGAGCAGTACTTC
D: TRBD2
J: TRBJ2-7
V: TRBV7-9
size: many

CDR3: CASSFSASNQPQHF
DNA: TGTGCCAGCAGTTTCTCAGCTAGCAATCAGCCCCAGCATTTT
D: -
J: TRBJ1-5
V: TRBV12-3/TRBV12-4
size: few

CDR3: CAIRAGHLQETQYF
DNA: TGTGCCATCAGAGCGGGACACCTCCAAGAGACCCAGTACTTC
D: -
J: TRBJ2-5
V: TRBV10-3
size: few

CDR3: CASSPSSGNTIYF
DNA: TGTGCCAGCAGCCCCTCCTCTGGAAACACCATATATTTT
D: -
J: TRBJ1-3
V: TRBV9
size: -

CDR3: CASSLVGSDYEQYF
DNA: TGTGCCAGCAGCTTAGTGGGCAGCGACTACGAGCAGTACTTC
D: -
J: TRBJ2-7
V: TRBV11-2
size: -

CDR3: CASSPTPGQANTEAFF
DNA: TGTGCCAGCAGCCCCACACCGGGACAGGCGAACACTGAAGCTTTCTTT
D: TRBD1
J: TRBJ1-1
V: TRBV7-3
size: -

CDR3: CSVRRYQETQYF
DNA: TGCAGCGTTAGGAGGTACCAAGAGACCCAGTACTTC
D: -
J: TRBJ2-5
V: TRBV29-1
size: many

CDR3: CASRATSGEETQYF
DNA: TGTGCCAGCAGGGCGACTAGCGGGGAAGAGACCCAGTACTTC
D: TRBD2
J: TRBJ2-5
V: TRBV12-3/TRBV12-4
size: few